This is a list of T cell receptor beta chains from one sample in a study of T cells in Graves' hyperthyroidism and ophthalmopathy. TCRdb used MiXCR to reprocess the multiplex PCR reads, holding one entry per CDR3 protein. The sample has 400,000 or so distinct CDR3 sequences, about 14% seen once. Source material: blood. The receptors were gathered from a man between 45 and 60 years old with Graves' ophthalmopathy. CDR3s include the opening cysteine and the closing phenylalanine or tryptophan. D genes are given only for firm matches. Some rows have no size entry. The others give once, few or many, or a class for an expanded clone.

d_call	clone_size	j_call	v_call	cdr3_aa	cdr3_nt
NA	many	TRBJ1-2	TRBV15	CATSSSAVVNYGYTF	TGTGCCACCAGCAGTTCCGCGGTGGTTAACTATGGCTACACCTTC
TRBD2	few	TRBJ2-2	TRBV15	CATSRDNLAGRSGELFF	TGTGCCACCAGCAGAGATAACCTAGCGGGACGGAGCGGGGAGCTGTTTTTT
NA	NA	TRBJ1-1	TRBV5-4	CASSADPGGEEEAFF	TGTGCCAGCAGCGCCGATCCTGGGGGGGAGGAGGAAGCTTTCTTT
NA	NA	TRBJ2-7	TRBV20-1	CSASSRVNSYEQYF	TGCAGTGCTAGTTCGCGGGTTAACTCCTACGAGCAGTACTTC
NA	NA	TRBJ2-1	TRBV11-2	CASSLMFREDPFF	TGTGCCAGCAGCTTAATGTTTAGGGAGGATCCGTTCTTC
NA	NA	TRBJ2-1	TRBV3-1	CASSQDVGALFF	TGTGCCAGCAGCCAAGACGTGGGGGCTCTGTTCTTC
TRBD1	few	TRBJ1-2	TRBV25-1	CASSAMTGAYGYTF	TGTGCCAGCAGTGCCATGACAGGGGCCTATGGCTACACCTTC
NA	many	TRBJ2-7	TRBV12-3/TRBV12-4	CASRKGGSGPYEQYF	TGTGCCAGCAGAAAAGGGGGTAGCGGACCTTACGAGCAGTACTTC
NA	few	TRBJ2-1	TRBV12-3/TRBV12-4	CTSLRGSSYNEQFF	TGTACCAGCCTACGGGGCAGCTCCTACAATGAGCAGTTCTTC
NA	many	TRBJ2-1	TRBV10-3	CAISEGVSYNEQFF	TGTGCCATAAGTGAGGGGGTATCCTACAATGAGCAGTTCTTC
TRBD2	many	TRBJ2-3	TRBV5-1	CASSLTGGPTDTQYF	TGCGCCAGCAGCTTGACGGGAGGGCCGACAGATACGCAGTATTTT
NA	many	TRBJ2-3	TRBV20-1	CSAETGGTDTQYF	TGCAGTGCGGAAACAGGTGGCACAGATACGCAGTATTTT
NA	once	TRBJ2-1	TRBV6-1	CASSEVLEQFF	TGTGCCAGCAGTGAAGTGTTAGAGCAGTTCTTC
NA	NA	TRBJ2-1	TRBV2	CATSDPGTAFGEQFF	TGTGCCACCAGTGACCCCGGGACCGCATTCGGTGAGCAGTTCTTC
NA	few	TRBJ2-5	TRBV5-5	CASSPLTGRETQYF	TGTGCCAGCAGCCCATTGACGGGGAGGGAGACCCAGTACTTC
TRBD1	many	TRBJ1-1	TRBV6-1	CASTRTGRADTEAFF	TGTGCCAGCACCCGGACAGGGCGGGCGGACACTGAAGCTTTCTTT
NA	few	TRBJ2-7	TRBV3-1	CASSHPSTEATF	TGTGCCAGCAGCCATCCTTCGACAGAGGCCACATTC
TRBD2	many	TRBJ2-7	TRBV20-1	CSAVTSGRAYEQYF	TGCAGTGCCGTGACTAGCGGGAGGGCCTACGAGCAGTACTTC
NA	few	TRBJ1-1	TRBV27	CASSLRVYTEAFF	TGTGCCAGCAGTTTAAGGGTGTACACTGAAGCTTTCTTT
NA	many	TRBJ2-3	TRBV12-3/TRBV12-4	CASKHPGTDTQYF	TGTGCCAGCAAACACCCGGGCACAGATACGCAGTATTTT
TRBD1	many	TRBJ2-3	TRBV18	CASSPEGARTDTQYF	TGTGCCAGCTCACCAGAGGGGGCCCGCACAGATACGCAGTATTTT
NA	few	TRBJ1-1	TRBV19	CASSYWGGEAFF	TGTGCCAGTAGTTACTGGGGTGGTGAAGCTTTCTTT
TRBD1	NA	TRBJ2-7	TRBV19	CASSMGTGIGEQYF	TGTGCCAGTAGTATGGGGACAGGAATCGGCGAGCAGTACTTC
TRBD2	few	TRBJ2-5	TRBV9	CASSVGSGTSGRARYQETQYF	TGTGCCAGCAGCGTAGGATCCGGGACTAGCGGGAGAGCGAGGTACCAAGAGACCCAGTACTTC
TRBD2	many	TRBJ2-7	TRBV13	CASSSSSGLGYEQYF	TGTGCCAGCAGCTCCTCTAGCGGGCTTGGGTACGAGCAGTACTTC
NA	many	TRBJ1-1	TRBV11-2	CASSTRTGNTEAFF	TGTGCCAGCAGCACGCGGACGGGTAACACTGAAGCTTTCTTT
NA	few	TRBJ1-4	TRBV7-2	CASSLYRLDEKLFF	TGTGCCAGCAGCTTGTACAGATTGGATGAAAAACTGTTTTTT
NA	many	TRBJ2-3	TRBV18	CASSPENTDTQYF	TGTGCCAGCTCGCCAGAGAACACAGATACGCAGTATTTT
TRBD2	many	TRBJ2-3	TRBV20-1	CSARDSSGRSGTDTQYF	TGCAGTGCTAGAGATTCTAGCGGGAGGTCTGGCACAGATACGCAGTATTTT
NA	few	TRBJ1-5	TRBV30	CAWTPFPGWRNQPQHF	TGTGCCTGGACCCCCTTTCCAGGGTGGCGCAATCAGCCCCAGCATTTT
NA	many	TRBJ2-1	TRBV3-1	CASSQEGYGSYNEQFF	TGTGCCAGCAGCCAAGAGGGGTACGGCTCCTACAATGAGCAGTTCTTC
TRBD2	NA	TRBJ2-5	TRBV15	CATSRASGQETQYF	TGTGCCACCAGCAGAGCTAGCGGCCAAGAGACCCAGTACTTC
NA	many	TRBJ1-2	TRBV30	CAWTVNYGYTF	TGTGCCTGGACCGTTAACTATGGCTACACCTTC
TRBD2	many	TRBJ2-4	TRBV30	CAWSGDGTTPRDIQYF	TGTGCCTGGAGTGGGGACGGGACTACTCCTCGAGACATTCAGTACTTC
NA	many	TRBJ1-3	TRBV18	CASSPPDRLGNTIYF	TGTGCCAGCTCACCACCCGACAGGCTTGGAAACACCATATATTTT
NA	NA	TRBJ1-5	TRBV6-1	CASKTGTESRWPQHF	TGTGCCAGCAAAACCGGGACCGAGAGCCGGTGGCCCCAGCATTTT
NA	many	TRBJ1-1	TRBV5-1	CASSGTTGSEAFF	TGCGCCAGCAGCGGTACAACAGGGTCTGAAGCTTTCTTT
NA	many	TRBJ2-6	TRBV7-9	CASSLEGRPGANVLTF	TGTGCCAGCAGCTTAGAGGGCCGGCCAGGGGCCAACGTCCTGACTTTC
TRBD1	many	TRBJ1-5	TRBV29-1	CSVQGVNQPQHF	TGCAGCGTTCAGGGGGTCAATCAGCCCCAGCATTTT
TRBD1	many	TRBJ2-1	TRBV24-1	CAAGTGRSLSNEQFF	TGTGCCGCGGGGACAGGAAGATCACTGTCCAATGAGCAGTTCTTC
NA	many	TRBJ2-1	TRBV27	CASSPRFSSYNEQFF	TGTGCCAGCAGTCCTCGTTTTAGCTCCTACAATGAGCAGTTCTTC
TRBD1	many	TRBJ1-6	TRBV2	CASSDQGDSPLHF	TGTGCCAGCAGTGACCAGGGGGATTCACCCCTCCACTTT
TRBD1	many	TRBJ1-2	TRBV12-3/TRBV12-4	CASSATGIGYTF	TGTGCCAGCAGCGCGACAGGGATTGGCTACACCTTC
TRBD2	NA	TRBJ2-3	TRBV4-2	CASSRETSQASTDTQYF	TGTGCCAGCAGCCGAGAGACTAGCCAAGCATCCACAGATACGCAGTATTTT
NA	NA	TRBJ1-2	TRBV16	CASSHIEGGYTF	TGTGCCAGCAGCCACATAGAAGGGGGCTACACCTTC
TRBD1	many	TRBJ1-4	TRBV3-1	CASRRQGYEKLFF	TGTGCCAGCAGAAGACAGGGGTATGAAAAACTGTTTTTT
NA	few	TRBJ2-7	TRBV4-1	CASSQDSGTGTYEQYF	TGCGCCAGCAGCCAAGATAGCGGGACAGGGACCTACGAGCAGTACTTC
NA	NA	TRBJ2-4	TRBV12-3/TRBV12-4	CASSFQGRKNIQYF	TGTGCCAGCAGTTTTCAAGGGAGGAAAAACATTCAGTACTTC
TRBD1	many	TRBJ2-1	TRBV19	CASHRGIKNNEQFF	TGTGCCAGCCACAGGGGTATTAAAAACAATGAGCAGTTCTTC
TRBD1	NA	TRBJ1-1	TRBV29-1	CSVEEGRGWGLTEAFF	TGCAGCGTTGAAGAAGGCAGGGGGTGGGGGCTGACTGAAGCTTTCTTT